These 14 T cell receptor beta chains were all obtained from the same sample, sequenced in a study of cytomegalovirus exposure and HLA in healthy donors. PCR amplification relied on 60 Vbeta primers (plus 13 Jbeta primers). The assay was immunoSEQ multiplex PCR, and TCRdb's table has in-frame clones only and misses some. The profile covers around 150,000 clones, with around four fifths appearing a single time and 2% to 2.5% taken by the ten largest. Sequencing input: PBMCs. These receptors all stem from a man aged 30 to 45 in good health and CMV-seronegative.

The chain joins TRBV7-2 to TRBJ1-1, with D possibly being TRBD1 (6 bases). V dropped 4 bases and J dropped 4 bases, with 16 bases sitting between them. This CDR3 has 15 amino acids. The germline V gene has CDR1 SGHTA and CDR2 FQGNSA. The CDR3 region has the DNA TGTGCCAGCAGCTCAAGACACAGGGTTAGCACTGAAGCTTTCTTT. Translated, it gives CASSSRHRVSTEAFF.

The genes are TRBV2 and TRBJ2-1; 8 nucleotides line up with TRBD2. V was clipped by 6 bases and J by 4 bases; unmatched bases: 8. This CDR3 is built from 15 residues. CDR1 is SNHLY, CDR2 FYNNEI, per germline. The CDR3 sequence: CASSPGLGEYNEQFF. The CDR3 nucleotides are TGTGCCAGCAGCCCGGGACTAGGGGAGTACAATGAGCAGTTCTTC.

This rearrangement joins TRBV27 to TRBJ1-1, with a weak D call TRBD1 (5 bases). This CDR3 has 15 residues. Per the germline V gene, CDR1 is MNHEY and CDR2 is SMNVEV (reference sequence). V dropped 2 bases and J dropped 5 bases, with 15 bases sitting between them. CDR3 DNA: TGTGCCAGCAGTTTAATGCAGGGCAGGTTGACTGAAGCTTTCTTT. Translated: CASSLMQGRLTEAFF.

This rearrangement joins TRBV9 to TRBJ2-3; D perhaps matches TRBD2 (5 bases). V was pared by 2 bases and J by 0 bases, with 10 bases between. CDR3 length: 15 residues. From germline, CDR1 is SGDLS and CDR2 YYNGEE. The CDR3 loop is CASSVSVFSTDTQYF. The CDR3 nucleotides are TGTGCCAGCAGCGTTAGCGTCTTTAGCACAGATACGCAGTATTTT.

The chain is built from TRBV4-2 and TRBJ2-3; 8 bases are shared with TRBD2. This CDR3 is built from 14 residues. V was pared by 6 bases and J by 11 bases, with 13 bases of the junction left unmatched. CDR1 and CDR2 (germline): LGHNA, YNFKEQ. The CDR3 DNA reads as TGTGCCAGCAGGCCCAACGGGGGGGCCTGTAGGCAGTATTTT. Amino acids: CASRPNGGACRQYF.

This chain links TRBV30 with TRBJ1-2; 7 bases are shared with TRBD1. Germline loops: CDR1 GTSNPN, CDR2 SVGIG (reference sequence). The CDR3 runs 13 residues. Unmatched junction bases numbered 10, after V lost 8 bases and J lost 4 bases. CDR3: CAGTALPSYGYTF. In nucleotides, the CDR3 is TGTGCCGGGACAGCCCTTCCTAGCTATGGCTACACCTTC.

The count of this clone is one. An end of the junction does not agree with germline; a read error may underlie this. V is TRBV27 and J is TRBJ1-2; tentatively, D is TRBD1 (5 bases). Germline CDR1 is MNHEY and CDR2 is SMNVEV (reference sequence). The CDR3 runs 13 residues. CDR3 bases: TGTGCCAGCAGAGTTCGGGGGGGTTCTGGCTACCCCTTC. As protein: CASRVRGGSGYPF.

This clone was seen only once. The DNA of the CDR3 is TGTGCCAGCAGTGAAGATTACACCGCTTACGAGCAGTACTTC. This codes for CASSEDYTAYEQYF. This chain connects TRBV2 to TRBJ2-7; no reliable D call. CDR1 is SNHLY, CDR2 FYNNEI, per germline. Trimming cost V 1 base and J 4 bases, with 11 bases left between them. The CDR3 runs to 14 residues.

This clone was counted once. The rearrangement uses TRBV5-1 and TRBJ1-1, with a tentative D call TRBD1 (5 bases). The germline CDR1 and CDR2 sequences are SGHRS and YFSETQ. V dropped 0 bases and J dropped 0 bases, with 12 bases sitting between them. This CDR3 is 16 amino acids long. Here the CDR3 DNA reads TGCGCCAGCAGCTTGGTTGGGGCCTTAATGAACACTGAAGCTTTCTTT. Residues: CASSLVGALMNTEAFF.

This chain links TRBV27 with TRBJ2-1; possible D gene TRBD1, 6 bases. Germline V CDR1 and CDR2: MNHEY, SMNVEV (reference sequence). Trimming took 5 bases from V and 2 from J, leaving 13 bases between them. The CDR3 contains 15 residues. CDR3 amino acids: CASSDDRPTYNEQFF. For the CDR3, the DNA is TGTGCCAGCAGTGATGACAGGCCGACCTACAATGAGCAGTTCTTC.

Only one count was recorded for this clone. The V gene is TRBV19, the J gene TRBJ1-5; D is undetermined. The germline V gene encodes CDR1 LNHDA and CDR2 SQIVND (reference sequence). CDR3 length equals 19 residues. Trimming took 0 bases from V and 2 from J, leaving 20 bases between them. The CDR3 reads CASSIDRRPSSGGNQPQHF. In nucleotides, the CDR3 is TGTGCCAGTAGTATAGATCGCAGACCCTCCTCAGGCGGCAATCAGCCCCAGCATTTT. Based on the CDR3 plus reference TRBV19 and TRBJ1-5, the full variable domain is DGGITQSPKYLFRKEGQNVTLSCEQNLNHDAMYWYRQDPGQGLRLIYYSQIVNDFQKGDIAEGYSVSREKKESFPLTVTSAQKNPTAFYLCASSIDRRPSSGGNQPQHFGDGTRLSIL.

This clone occurred once. This rearrangement joins TRBV7-9 to TRBJ1-1, with 10 bases that match TRBD1. Germline loops: CDR1 SEHNR, CDR2 FQNEAQ (reference sequence). V gave up 6 bases and J gave up 5 bases; unmatched junction bases: 12. The CDR3 loop spans 16 amino acids. The DNA for the CDR3 is TGTGCCAGCAGGCCCGGGACAGGGGAGAGCGGGACTGAAGCTTTCTTT. Translating it yields CASRPGTGESGTEAFF.

This clone has just a few counts. This chain uses TRBV30 with TRBJ1-1; D not certain. Germline assignment: CDR1 GTSNPN and CDR2 SVGIG (reference sequence). Trimming removed 2 bases from V and 3 bases from J, with 7 bases in between. The CDR3 length is 12 residues. The CDR3 nucleotides are TGTGCCTGGAGTCGAGGGTACACTGAAGCTTTCTTT. It is translated as CAWSRGYTEAFF.

This clone has just one count. V usage is TRBV20-1 and J usage is TRBJ1-1, with D uncertain. The ends were cut back, 3 bases at V and 4 bases at J, with 6 bases in the middle. The CDR3 has 11 residues. Germline V lookup: CDR1 DFQATT, CDR2 SNEGSKA (reference sequence). Here the CDR3 reads CSASSITEAFF. CDR3 coding DNA: TGCAGTGCTAGTTCTATCACTGAAGCTTTCTTT.